This T cell receptor (beta chain) was recovered during a study of Graves' ophthalmopathy and Graves' hyperthyroidism listed by TCRdb under 2018. For the study in its entirety: Stable hyperthyroidism was defined as no progression to ophthalmopathy within 18 months of follow-up. In total, 135 blood samples were TCR-sequenced: 43 ophthalmopathy, around 75 hyperthyroidism and about 17 hyperthyroidism-to-ophthalmopathy patients. In a handful of hyperthyroidism patients, the T-cell repertoire of thyroid tissue was compared with the T-cell repertoire of blood. To tell Graves' ophthalmopathy apart from Graves' hyperthyroidism, and to predict which patients would progress to ophthalmopathy, the study relied on TCR beta repertoire signatures. To explore V-J signatures that separate ophthalmopathy from hyperthyroidism, a discovery set of more than 95 patients was enrolled, consisting of about 45 with ophthalmopathy and around 60 with stable hyperthyroidism. The independent validation cohort included about 19 hyperthyroidism patients plus 17 patients who later progressed from hyperthyroidism to ophthalmopathy. Following sampling, methimazole starting at 30 mg daily was administered to hyperthyroidism patients, and high-dose intravenous methylprednisolone was administered to ophthalmopathy patients. Here is what the overall study found, with its caveats: Most expanded thyroid clonotypes with a frequency above 0.001 also appeared in blood, which suggests that blood repertoires may reflect the immune response in the thyroid. In cross-validation, the 13-signature model distinguished ophthalmopathy from stable hyperthyroidism with just over 85% sensitivity and 81.08% specificity, while in the test set the corresponding values were approximately 80% and 75%. In validation, the model predicted ophthalmopathy progression with more than 55% sensitivity and 72.22% specificity; some twelve predicted patients were CT-confirmed with GO in a median of approximately 6.2 months. No statistical method was used to predetermine the sample size, and group allocation was not hidden from the investigators.

The germline V gene encodes CDR1 SQVTM and CDR2 ANQGSEA. V is clipped by 7 bases and J by 0 bases, and the sequence between their germline boundaries is 9 bases long. From cysteine to phenylalanine, the CDR3 is 12 amino acids long. Here the CDR3 DNA is all that survives: 36 bases in frame from base 1. About this clonotype: The target of this receptor is not known. Base quality data are lacking; no much larger clone is found one base away.

The hyperthyroidism patients were 18 to 65 years old and newly diagnosed, with a disease duration of less than 2 months. Patients with other autoimmune diseases, uncontrolled infections, pregnancy or lactation were excluded. Diagnosis relied on clinical symptoms, serum thyroxine, TRAb, thyroid ultrasound and orbital computed tomography. Total RNA was extracted using Trizol reagent, and RNA quality was checked on an Agilent 2100 Bioanalyzer. TCR beta CDR3 regions were amplified from RNA transcripts for repertoire sequencing. The first round was an RT-PCR using HTBI primers with the Qiagen OneStep RT-PCR kit, and this first round was followed by a second-round multiplex PCR, then size selection and purification. The libraries underwent paired-end sequencing with 100 bp reads on an Illumina HiSeq2000. The published analysis was carried out like this. SOAPnuke was used for read processing, and reads with adapters, uncalled bases, a mean Phred below 15, or no exact constant-primer or identifier match were discarded. COPE v1.2.5 was used to merge the high-quality paired reads. Each unique nucleotide sequence was defined as a clonotype, and clonotypes were aligned to IMGT TRB V, D and J references with MiTCR v1.1. Analysis was restricted to V-J combinations with a frequency above 0.0001, which covered roughly 99% of repertoires. For each V-J combination, a TCR clonal expansion and chaos score was defined as the ratio of F50 clonal expansion to chaos observed in the TCRdist matrix. Welch's t-statistics and random forest were used to narrow the features down to 13 V-J combinations, which were then fed into a naive Bayes classifier. Thyroid-blood repertoire similarity was quantified with the Morisita-Horn index. The public reads were quality trimmed at Q25 with fastp and then assembled into clones with MiXCR by TCRdb, keeping productive beta chains. Each record represents a unique CDR3 protein, reported with the most common genes and DNA among its rows. The V and J calls and clone size come from TCRdb's table, not from the authors' own analysis. The sample table records around 1,000,000 distinct CDR3 sequences; less than 45% of these occur just once. The leading ten clones occupy around 10% of the sample.

Input material: peripheral blood or thyroid tissue (not recorded which). The chain is encoded by TRBV29-1 joined to TRBJ2-5; the D gene identity is not certain. The receptor was derived from an adult man with Graves' hyperthyroidism. CDR3 protein: CSALGYQETQYF. The nucleotide sequence is TGCAGCGCGCTCGGGTACCAAGAGACCCAGTACTTC.